The T cell receptor (beta chain) described here comes from a study of blood T cell repertoires in COVID-19 (dated by TCRdb to 2020 to 2021). Regarding the study in general: Samples from collaborators originated in the United States, Italy and Spain and spanned both the acute and convalescent phases of COVID-19. The material from the prospective study consisted of cDNA or gDNA derived from T cells, B-cell-depleted T cells, or PBMCs. Subjects who had been exposed to COVID-19, were actively infected with it, or had recovered from it provided the deeply sampled blood TCRbeta repertoires that made up the dataset. The repertoires were made available in a free public database intended to serve as a resource for research on the immune response to SARS-CoV-2. The samples were drawn from the first 160 participants of the ongoing ImmuneRACE study and from roughly 1,300 subjects provided by 6 global collaborators. Nearly every sample came with metadata listing a de-identified subject ID, COVID-19 status, age in years and sex. Where available, HLA class I and class II types were taken from metadata supplied by the sample provider and were not determined by assay-based typing.

The collaborating institutions used their own protocols to collect whole blood in K2EDTA tubes. For TCRbeta analysis, collaborators shipped samples in one of three forms: frozen whole blood, isolated PBMCs, or DNA extracted from either of those sample types. TCRbeta CDR3 regions were amplified from genomic DNA using the immunoSEQ Assay, a bias-controlled multiplex PCR. The authors processed their data as follows. The number of nucleated cells in each sample was estimated by amplification of reference gene primers within the assay. To quantify the absolute abundance of each unique TCRbeta CDR3 rearrangement, sequence reads were collapsed and filtered. For each sample, productive Simpson clonality was calculated as the square root of Simpson's diversity index over productive rearrangements. The clones in this table, taken by TCRdb from immuneACCESS, are in-frame only. Not every clone is retained; where verified, under half of the shortfall comes from an unresolved V gene, and the cause of the rest is unknown. The V and J calls and clone size come from that table; D and trimming were worked out from the DNA. The sample table contains about 130,000 clones; only one count was recorded for about 88% of them. The biggest ten clones account for approximately 18% of the sample.

The study at large found these results: Clinical and demographic metadata were provided uncurated, with the amount varying by source and participant.

A remark on this clone: Its antigen target is currently unknown. Per-base qualities were not stored, and no clone one base away is much larger.

Reading from cysteine to phenylalanine, the CDR3 counts 9 amino acids. Only the CDR3 portion is preserved as DNA: 27 bases, with reading frame beginning at the first base. What was sequenced was peripheral blood. In this chain, TRBV21-1 is recombined with TRBJ2-7; TRBD1, the D gene given by the table, was not confirmed from the DNA. TRBV21-1 is termed a pseudogene. The source of this sequence is a woman older than 75 with acute or convalescent COVID-19. This receptor carries the CDR3 CASSKRTHF. The DNA sequence follows: TGTGCCAGCAGCAAGAGGACACACTTC.